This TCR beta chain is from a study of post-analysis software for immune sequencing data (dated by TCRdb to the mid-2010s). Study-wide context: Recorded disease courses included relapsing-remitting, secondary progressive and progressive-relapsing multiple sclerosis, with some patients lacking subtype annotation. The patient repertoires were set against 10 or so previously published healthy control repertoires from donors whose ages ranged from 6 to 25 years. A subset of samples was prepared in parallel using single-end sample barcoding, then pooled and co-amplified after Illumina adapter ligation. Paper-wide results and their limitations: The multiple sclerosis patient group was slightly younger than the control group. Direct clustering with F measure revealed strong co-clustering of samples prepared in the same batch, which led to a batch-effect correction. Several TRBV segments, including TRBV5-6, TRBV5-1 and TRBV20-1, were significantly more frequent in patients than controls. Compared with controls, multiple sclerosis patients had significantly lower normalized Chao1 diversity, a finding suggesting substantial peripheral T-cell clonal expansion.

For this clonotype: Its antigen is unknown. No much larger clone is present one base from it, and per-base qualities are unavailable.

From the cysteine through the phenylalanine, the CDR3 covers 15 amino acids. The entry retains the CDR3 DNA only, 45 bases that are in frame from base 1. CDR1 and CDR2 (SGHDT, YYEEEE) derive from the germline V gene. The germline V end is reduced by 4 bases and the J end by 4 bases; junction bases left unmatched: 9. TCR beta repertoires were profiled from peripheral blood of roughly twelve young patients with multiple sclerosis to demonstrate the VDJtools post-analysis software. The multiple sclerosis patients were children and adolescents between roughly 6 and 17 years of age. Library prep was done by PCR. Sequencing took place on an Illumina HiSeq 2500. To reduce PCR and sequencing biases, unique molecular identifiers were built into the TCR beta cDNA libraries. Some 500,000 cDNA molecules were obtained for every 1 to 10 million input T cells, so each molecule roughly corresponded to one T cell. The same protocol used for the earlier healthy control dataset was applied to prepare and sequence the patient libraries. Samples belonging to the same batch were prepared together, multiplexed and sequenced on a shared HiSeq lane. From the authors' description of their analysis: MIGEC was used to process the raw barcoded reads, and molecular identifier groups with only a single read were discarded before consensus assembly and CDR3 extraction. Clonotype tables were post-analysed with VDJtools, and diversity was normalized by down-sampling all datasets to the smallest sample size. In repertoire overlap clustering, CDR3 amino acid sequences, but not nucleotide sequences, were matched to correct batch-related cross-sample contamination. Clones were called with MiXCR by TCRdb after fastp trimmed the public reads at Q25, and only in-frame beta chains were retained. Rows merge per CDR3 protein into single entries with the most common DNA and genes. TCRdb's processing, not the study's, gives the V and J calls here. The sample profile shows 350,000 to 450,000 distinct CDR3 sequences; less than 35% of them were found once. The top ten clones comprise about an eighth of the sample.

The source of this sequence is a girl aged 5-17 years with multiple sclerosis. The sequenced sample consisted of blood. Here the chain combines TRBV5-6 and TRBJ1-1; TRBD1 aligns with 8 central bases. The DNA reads TGTGCCAGCAGCCTACCTACAGGGGGGGGCACTGAAGCTTTCTTT. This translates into CASSLPTGGGTEAFF.